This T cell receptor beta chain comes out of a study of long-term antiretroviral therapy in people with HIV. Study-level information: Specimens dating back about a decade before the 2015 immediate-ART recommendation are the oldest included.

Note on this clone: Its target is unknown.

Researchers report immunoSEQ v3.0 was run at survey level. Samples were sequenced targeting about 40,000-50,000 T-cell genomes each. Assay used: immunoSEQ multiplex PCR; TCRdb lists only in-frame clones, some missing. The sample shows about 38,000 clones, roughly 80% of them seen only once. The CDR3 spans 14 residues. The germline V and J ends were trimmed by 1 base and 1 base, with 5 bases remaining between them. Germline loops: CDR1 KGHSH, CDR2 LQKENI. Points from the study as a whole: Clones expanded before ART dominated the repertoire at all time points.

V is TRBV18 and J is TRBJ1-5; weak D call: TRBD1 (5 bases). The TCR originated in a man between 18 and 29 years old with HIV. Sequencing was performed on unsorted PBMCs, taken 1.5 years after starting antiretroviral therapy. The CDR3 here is CASSPQGSNQPQHF. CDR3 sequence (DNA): TGTGCCAGCTCACCACAGGGGAGCAATCAGCCCCAGCATTTT.